These T cell receptor beta chains were read from a single sample in a study of blood T cell repertoires in COVID-19. Using immunoSEQ multiplex PCR, the repertoire was profiled, and TCRdb retains in-frame clones only, with some absent. The repertoire consists of some 65,000 clones, with roughly 86% occurring once and the leading ten covering 16%. Specimen: peripheral blood. The receptors here all came from a man aged 35 to 55 with COVID-19, enrolled during active disease. CDR3s include the opening cysteine and the closing phenylalanine or tryptophan. A D gene is named only where the DNA matches it firmly. Clone size is given for some rows only: seen once, a few or many times, or a class if the clone is expanded.

CDR3: CASSLGSGAYEQYF; DNA: TGCGCCAGCAGCTTGGGTAGCGGCGCCTACGAGCAGTACTTC; size: -; J: TRBJ2-7; D: -; V: TRBV5-1
CDR3: CSVRGEKTYEQYF; DNA: TGCAGCGTTCGGGGGGAGAAAACCTACGAGCAGTACTTC; size: -; J: TRBJ2-7; D: TRBD2; V: TRBV29-1
CDR3: CASSLTLANEQFF; DNA: TGTGCCAGCAGCTTGACACTAGCCAATGAGCAGTTCTTC; size: -; J: TRBJ2-1; D: -; V: TRBV5-4
CDR3: CATRPEYNEQFF; DNA: TGTGCCACCCGACCGGAGTACAATGAGCAGTTCTTC; size: -; J: TRBJ2-1; D: -; V: TRBV18
CDR3: CASSNMDRNTEAFF; DNA: TGTGCCAGCAGTAACATGGACAGGAACACTGAAGCTTTCTTT; size: once; J: TRBJ1-1; D: -; V: TRBV2
CDR3: CSVERLAGGSSYNEQFF; DNA: TGCAGCGTTGAACGGCTAGCGGGGGGCAGCTCCTACAATGAGCAGTTCTTC; size: -; J: TRBJ2-1; D: TRBD2; V: TRBV29-1
CDR3: CASSLTGTGTSPLHF; DNA: TGTGCCAGCAGCTTAACCGGGACAGGGACCTCACCCCTCCACTTT; size: -; J: TRBJ1-6; D: TRBD1; V: TRBV9
CDR3: CASRLAASTDTQYF; DNA: TGCGCCAGCAGACTAGCGGCTAGCACAGATACGCAGTATTTT; size: -; J: TRBJ2-3; D: TRBD2; V: TRBV10-2
CDR3: CAWSAGVGLAADTQYF; DNA: TGTGCCTGGAGTGCCGGGGTGGGACTAGCCGCAGATACGCAGTATTTT; size: -; J: TRBJ2-3; D: TRBD2; V: TRBV30
CDR3: CASSLRTGGKVGETQYF; DNA: TGTGCCAGCAGCCTCCGGACAGGAGGCAAAGTAGGGGAGACCCAGTACTTC; size: -; J: TRBJ2-5; D: TRBD1; V: TRBV13
CDR3: CASSLQATGGDYGYTF; DNA: TGTGCCAGCAGCTTACAGGCGACAGGGGGCGACTATGGCTACACCTTC; size: -; J: TRBJ1-2; D: TRBD1; V: TRBV7-2
CDR3: CASSPDNYEQYF; DNA: TGTGCCAGCTCACCGGACAACTACGAGCAGTACTTC; size: -; J: TRBJ2-7; D: -; V: TRBV18
CDR3: CASSPRRGPQGETQYF; DNA: TGTGCCAGCAGCCCAAGGAGGGGACCACAAGGGGAGACCCAGTACTTC; size: -; J: TRBJ2-5; D: -; V: TRBV7-9
CDR3: CASNKRNTEAFF; DNA: TGTGCCAGCAATAAGCGGAACACTGAAGCTTTCTTT; size: once; J: TRBJ1-1; D: -; V: TRBV6-5
CDR3: CASTGTTGNYGYTF; DNA: TGTGCCAGTACCGGGACCACAGGGAACTATGGCTACACCTTC; size: -; J: TRBJ1-2; D: -; V: TRBV9
CDR3: CASKHRDSYNEQFF; DNA: TGTGCCAGCAAACATCGGGACAGCTACAATGAGCAGTTCTTC; size: -; J: TRBJ2-1; D: TRBD1; V: TRBV5-6
CDR3: CASILSREESPLHF; DNA: TGTGCCAGCATCTTAAGCCGGGAGGAATCACCCCTCCACTTT; size: -; J: TRBJ1-6; D: -; V: TRBV5-6
CDR3: CASSLGLAGGLGETQYF; DNA: TGCGCCAGCAGCTTGGGACTAGCGGGGGGATTGGGAGAGACCCAGTACTTC; size: once; J: TRBJ2-5; D: TRBD2; V: TRBV5-1
CDR3: CASSPTSGGENEQFF; DNA: TGTGCCAGCAGTCCCACTAGCGGGGGCGAAAATGAGCAGTTCTTC; size: -; J: TRBJ2-1; D: TRBD2; V: TRBV5-4
CDR3: CASRSLEGTGELFF; DNA: TGTGCCAGCCGATCACTGGAGGGCACCGGGGAGCTGTTTTTT; size: once; J: TRBJ2-2; D: -; V: TRBV18
CDR3: CASSLEVGLGEAFF; DNA: TGTGCCAGCAGCTTGGAGGTGGGGTTGGGGGAAGCTTTCTTT; size: few; J: TRBJ1-1; D: -; V: TRBV7-6
CDR3: CASGQGPTEAFF; DNA: TGTGCCTCTGGACAGGGGCCAACTGAAGCTTTCTTT; size: -; J: TRBJ1-1; D: TRBD1; V: TRBV30